This T cell receptor beta chain came from a study of cytomegalovirus exposure and HLA in healthy donors. Study-level results: Diagnosis of cytomegalovirus status made by the classifier reportedly showed high specificity and sensitivity. The study put 150 to 200 TCR beta chains on its list as cytomegalovirus-associated. Three chains tied to CMV proved CMV antigen-specific in vitro.

Generated by immunoSEQ multiplex PCR, the TCRdb table keeps only in-frame clones and is missing some. The top ten clones hold 1.7% of a sample with approximately 120,000 clones, 95% to 97% of them seen once. As regards this clone: Antigen: not known.

The donors were part of the validation cohort, which consisted of some 120 subjects and was separate from the first cohort of 666 subjects. V lost 3 bases to trimming and J lost 4 bases, with 15 bases between them. Germline V gene data show CDR1 as MDHEN and CDR2 as SYDVKM. CDR3 size: 15 residues. The V gene is TRBV28, the J gene TRBJ1-2, with D possibly matching TRBD1 (5 bases). The sequence was collected from a man aged 18-30 years in good health and CMV-seronegative. What was sequenced was PBMCs. CDR3 loop: CASSFSIGGIYGYTF. The CDR3 DNA is TGTGCCAGCAGTTTCTCGATCGGGGGGATCTATGGCTACACCTTC.